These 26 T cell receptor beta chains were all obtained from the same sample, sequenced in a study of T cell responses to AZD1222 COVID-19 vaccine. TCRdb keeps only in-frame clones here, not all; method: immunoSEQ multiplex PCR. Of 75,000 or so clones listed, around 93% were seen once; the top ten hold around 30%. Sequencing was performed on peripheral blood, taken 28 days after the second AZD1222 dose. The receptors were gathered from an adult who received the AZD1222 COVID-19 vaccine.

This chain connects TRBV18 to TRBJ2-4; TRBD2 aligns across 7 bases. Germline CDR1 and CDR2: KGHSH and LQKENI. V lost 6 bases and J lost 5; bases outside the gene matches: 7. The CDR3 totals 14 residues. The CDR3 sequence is CASSATRGENIQYF. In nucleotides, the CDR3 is TGTGCCAGCTCCGCGACCCGGGGGGAAAACATTCAGTACTTC.

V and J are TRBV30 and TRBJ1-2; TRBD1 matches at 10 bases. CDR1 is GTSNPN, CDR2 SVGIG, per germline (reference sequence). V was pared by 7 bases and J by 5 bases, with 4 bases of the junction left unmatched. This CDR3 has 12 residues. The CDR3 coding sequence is TGTGCCTCTTTGGACAGGGGGTATGGCTACACCTTC. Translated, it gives CASLDRGYGYTF.

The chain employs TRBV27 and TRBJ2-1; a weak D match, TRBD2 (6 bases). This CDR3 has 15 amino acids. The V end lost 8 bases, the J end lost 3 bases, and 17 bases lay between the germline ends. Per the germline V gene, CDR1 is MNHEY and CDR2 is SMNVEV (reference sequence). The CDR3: CASAREGGYYNEQFF. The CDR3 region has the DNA TGTGCCAGCGCTCGTGAAGGAGGGTACTACAATGAGCAGTTCTTC.

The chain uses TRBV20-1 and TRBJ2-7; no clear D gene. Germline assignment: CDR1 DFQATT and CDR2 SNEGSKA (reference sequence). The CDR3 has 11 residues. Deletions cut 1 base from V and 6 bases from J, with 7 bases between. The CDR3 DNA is TGCAGTGCTAGAGGAGTGGGCGAGCAGTACTTC. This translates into CSARGVGEQYF.

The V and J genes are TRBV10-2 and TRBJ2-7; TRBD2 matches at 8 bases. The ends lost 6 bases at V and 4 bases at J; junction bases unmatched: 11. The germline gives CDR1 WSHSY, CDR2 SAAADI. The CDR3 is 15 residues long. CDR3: CASRDWGAGGYEQYF. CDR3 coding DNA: TGCGCCAGCAGGGACTGGGGGGCGGGAGGTTACGAGCAGTACTTC.

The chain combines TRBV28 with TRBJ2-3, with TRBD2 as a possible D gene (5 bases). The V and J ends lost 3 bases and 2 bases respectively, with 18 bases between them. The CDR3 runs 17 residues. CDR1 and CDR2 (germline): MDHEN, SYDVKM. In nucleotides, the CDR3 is TGTGCCAGCAGTTTGGACTGGACGGACGGCTACACAGATACGCAGTATTTT. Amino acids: CASSLDWTDGYTDTQYF.

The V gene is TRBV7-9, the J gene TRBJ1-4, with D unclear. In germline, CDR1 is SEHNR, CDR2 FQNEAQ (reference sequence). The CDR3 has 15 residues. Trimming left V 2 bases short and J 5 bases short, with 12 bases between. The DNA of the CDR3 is TGTGCCAGCAGCTTACTAGTGGGCGGGAATGAAAAACTGTTTTTT. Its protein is CASSLLVGGNEKLFF.

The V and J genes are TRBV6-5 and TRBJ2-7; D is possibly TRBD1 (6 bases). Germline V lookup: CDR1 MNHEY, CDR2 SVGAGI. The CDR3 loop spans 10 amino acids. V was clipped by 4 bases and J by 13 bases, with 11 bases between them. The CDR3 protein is CASSWTEIYF. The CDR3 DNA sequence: TGTGCCAGCAGTTGGACAGAGATTTACTTC.

CDR3 amino acids: CAIRLPDGGGYTF. The DNA for the CDR3 is TGTGCCATCAGGCTCCCGGACGGTGGTGGCTACACCTTC. V gene TRBV10-3 combines with J gene TRBJ1-2, with D uncertain. Trimming cost V 6 bases and J 7 bases, with 15 bases left between them. CDR1 is ENHRY, CDR2 SYGVKD, per germline. The CDR3 sequence is 13 residues long.

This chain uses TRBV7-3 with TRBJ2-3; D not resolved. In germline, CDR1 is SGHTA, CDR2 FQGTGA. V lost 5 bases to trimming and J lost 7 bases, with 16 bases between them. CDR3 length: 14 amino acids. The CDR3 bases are TGTGCCAGCAGCCCCTCTGAAGGGTTACATACGCAGTATTTT. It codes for CASSPSEGLHTQYF.

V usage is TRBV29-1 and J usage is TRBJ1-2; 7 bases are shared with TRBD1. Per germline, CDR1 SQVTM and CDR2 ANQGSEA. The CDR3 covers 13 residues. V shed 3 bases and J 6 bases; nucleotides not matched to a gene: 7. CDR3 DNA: TGCAGCGTTGACCCCCAGGGGGGCGATGGCTACACCTTC. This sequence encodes CSVDPQGGDGYTF.

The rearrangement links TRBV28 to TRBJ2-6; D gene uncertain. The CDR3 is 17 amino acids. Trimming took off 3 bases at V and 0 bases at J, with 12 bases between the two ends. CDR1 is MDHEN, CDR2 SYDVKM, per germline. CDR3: CASSLWAVSSGANVLTF. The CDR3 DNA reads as TGTGCCAGCAGTTTGTGGGCGGTAAGCTCTGGGGCCAACGTCCTGACTTTC. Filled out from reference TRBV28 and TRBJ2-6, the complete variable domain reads DVKVTQSSRYLVKRTGEKVFLECVQDMDHENMFWYRQDPGLGLRLIYFSYDVKMKEKGDIPEGYSVSREKKERFSLILESASTNQTSMYLCASSLWAVSSGANVLTFGAGSRLTVL.

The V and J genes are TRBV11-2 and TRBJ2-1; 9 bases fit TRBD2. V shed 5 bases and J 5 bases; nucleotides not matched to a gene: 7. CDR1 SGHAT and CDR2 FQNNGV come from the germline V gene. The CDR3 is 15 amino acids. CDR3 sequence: CASSLGLATHNEQFF. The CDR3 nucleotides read TGTGCCAGCAGCCTCGGACTAGCGACCCACAATGAGCAGTTCTTC.

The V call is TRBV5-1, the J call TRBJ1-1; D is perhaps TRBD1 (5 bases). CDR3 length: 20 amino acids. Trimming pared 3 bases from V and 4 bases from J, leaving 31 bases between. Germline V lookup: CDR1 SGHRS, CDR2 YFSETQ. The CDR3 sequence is CASSSTGADISPTGSTEAFF. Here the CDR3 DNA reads TGCGCCAGCAGCTCGACCGGGGCTGACATATCTCCGACGGGCAGCACTGAAGCTTTCTTT.

CDR3 coding DNA: TGTGCCAGCAGTTACTCGATAACGGCCCCGCTCAATGAGCAGTTCTTC. This gives the protein CASSYSITAPLNEQFF. The chain carries TRBV6-5 and TRBJ2-1; no clear D. The germline V and J ends were trimmed by 0 bases and 6 bases, with 15 bases remaining between them. CDR1 is MNHEY and CDR2 is SVGAGI in the germline V gene. CDR3 length: 16 residues.

The CDR3 DNA reads TGTGCCAGCAGCGCTATCACTGAAGCTTTCTTT. Its translation is CASSAITEAFF. This chain connects TRBV9 to TRBJ1-1; no clear D. The CDR3 loop spans 11 amino acids. V was shortened by 3 bases and J by 4 bases, with 4 bases between the two germline ends. Germline assignment: CDR1 SGDLS and CDR2 YYNGEE. Variable domain in full (rest from reference TRBV9 and TRBJ1-1): DSGVTQTPKHLITATGQRVTLRCSPRSGDLSVYWYQQSLDQGLQFLIQYYNGEERAKGNILERFSAQQFPDLHSELNLSSLELGDSALYFCASSAITEAFFGQGTRLTVV.

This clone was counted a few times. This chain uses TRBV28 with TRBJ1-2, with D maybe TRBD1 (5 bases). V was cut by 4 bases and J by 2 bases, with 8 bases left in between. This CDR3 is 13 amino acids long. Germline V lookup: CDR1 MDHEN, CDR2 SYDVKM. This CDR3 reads CASSWGENYGYTF. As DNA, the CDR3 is TGTGCCAGCAGTTGGGGGGAGAACTATGGCTACACCTTC.

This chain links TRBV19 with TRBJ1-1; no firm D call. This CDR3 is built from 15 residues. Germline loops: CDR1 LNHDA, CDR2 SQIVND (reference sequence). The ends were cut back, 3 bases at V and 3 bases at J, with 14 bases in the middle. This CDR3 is CASSIGLGVDTEAFF. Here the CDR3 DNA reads TGTGCCAGTAGTATCGGCCTTGGAGTAGACACTGAAGCTTTCTTT.

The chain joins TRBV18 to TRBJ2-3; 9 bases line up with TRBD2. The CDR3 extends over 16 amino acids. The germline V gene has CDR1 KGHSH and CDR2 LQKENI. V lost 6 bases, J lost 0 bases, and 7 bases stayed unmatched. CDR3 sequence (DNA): TGTGCCAGCTCCCGAGCGGGAGGAGCTAGCACAGATACGCAGTATTTT. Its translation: CASSRAGGASTDTQYF.

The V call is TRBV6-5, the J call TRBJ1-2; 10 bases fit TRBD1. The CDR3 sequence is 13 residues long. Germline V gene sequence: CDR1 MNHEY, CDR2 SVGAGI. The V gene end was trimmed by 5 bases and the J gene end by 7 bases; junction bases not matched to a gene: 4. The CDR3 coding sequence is TGTGCCAGCAGTCTCGACAGGGGGCCTGGCTACACCTTC. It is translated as CASSLDRGPGYTF.

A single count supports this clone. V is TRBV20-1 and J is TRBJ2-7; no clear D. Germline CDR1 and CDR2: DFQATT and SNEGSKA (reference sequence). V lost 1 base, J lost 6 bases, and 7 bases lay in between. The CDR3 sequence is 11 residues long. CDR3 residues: CSARGPREQYF. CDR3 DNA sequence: TGCAGTGCTAGAGGGCCTCGCGAGCAGTACTTC.

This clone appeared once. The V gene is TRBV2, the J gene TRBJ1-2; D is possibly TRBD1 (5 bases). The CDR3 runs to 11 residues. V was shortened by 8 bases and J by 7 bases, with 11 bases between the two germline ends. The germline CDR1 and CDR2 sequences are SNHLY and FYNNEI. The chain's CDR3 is CASVRGFGYTF. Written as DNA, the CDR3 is TGTGCCAGCGTACGGGGGTTTGGCTACACCTTC.

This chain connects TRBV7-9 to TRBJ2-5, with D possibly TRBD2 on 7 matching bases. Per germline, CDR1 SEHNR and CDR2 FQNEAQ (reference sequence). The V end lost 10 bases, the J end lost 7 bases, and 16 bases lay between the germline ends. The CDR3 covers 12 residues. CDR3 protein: CATRGGEATQYF. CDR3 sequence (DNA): TGTGCCACCAGGGGAGGGGAAGCGACCCAGTACTTC.

The CDR3: CASSTGPSEKLFF. The CDR3 region has the DNA TGTGCCAGCAGTACAGGGCCCTCTGAAAAACTGTTTTTT. The chain employs TRBV28 and TRBJ1-4; the D gene is possibly TRBD1 (6 bases). Germline V gene lookup returns CDR1 MDHEN and CDR2 SYDVKM. The CDR3 runs 13 residues. The V end lost 5 bases, the J end lost 7 bases, and 11 bases lay between the germline ends.

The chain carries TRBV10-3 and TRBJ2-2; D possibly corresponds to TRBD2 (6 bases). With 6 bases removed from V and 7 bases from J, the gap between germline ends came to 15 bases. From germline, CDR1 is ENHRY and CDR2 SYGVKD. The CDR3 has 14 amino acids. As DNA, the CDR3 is TGTGCCATCAGCTGGCCGGGAGATAACGGGGAGCTGTTTTTT. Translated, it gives CAISWPGDNGELFF.

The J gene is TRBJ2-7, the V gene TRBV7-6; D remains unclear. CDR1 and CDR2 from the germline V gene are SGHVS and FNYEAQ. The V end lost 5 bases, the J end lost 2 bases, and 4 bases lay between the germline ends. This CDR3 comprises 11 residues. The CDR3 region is CASSKAYEQYF. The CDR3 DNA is TGTGCCAGCAGCAAGGCCTACGAGCAGTACTTC.